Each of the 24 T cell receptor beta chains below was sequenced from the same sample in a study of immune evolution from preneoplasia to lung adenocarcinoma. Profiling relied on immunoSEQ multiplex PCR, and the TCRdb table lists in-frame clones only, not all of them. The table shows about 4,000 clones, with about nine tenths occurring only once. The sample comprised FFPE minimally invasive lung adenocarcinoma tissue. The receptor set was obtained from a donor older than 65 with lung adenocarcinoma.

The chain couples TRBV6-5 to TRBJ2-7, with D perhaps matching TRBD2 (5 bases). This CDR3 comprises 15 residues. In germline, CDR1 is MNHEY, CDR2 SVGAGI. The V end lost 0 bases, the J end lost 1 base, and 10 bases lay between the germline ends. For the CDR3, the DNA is TGTGCCAGCAGTTACTCGATTCGGGAATCCTACGAGCAGTACTTC. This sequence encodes CASSYSIRESYEQYF.

CDR3 protein: CASSYADSYNEQFF. As DNA, the CDR3 is TGTGCCAGCAGTTACGCCGACTCATACAATGAGCAGTTCTTC. The chain links TRBV6-6 to TRBJ2-1; no clear D gene. Trimming left V 2 bases short and J 4 bases short, with 9 bases between. CDR1 and CDR2 (germline): MNHNY, SVGAGI (reference sequence). The CDR3 runs 14 residues.

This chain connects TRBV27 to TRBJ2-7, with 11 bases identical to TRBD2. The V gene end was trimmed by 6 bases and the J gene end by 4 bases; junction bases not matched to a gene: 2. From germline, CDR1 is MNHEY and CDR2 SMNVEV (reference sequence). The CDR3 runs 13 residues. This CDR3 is CASRLAGEYEQYF. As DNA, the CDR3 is TGTGCCAGCAGACTAGCGGGAGAGTACGAGCAGTACTTC.

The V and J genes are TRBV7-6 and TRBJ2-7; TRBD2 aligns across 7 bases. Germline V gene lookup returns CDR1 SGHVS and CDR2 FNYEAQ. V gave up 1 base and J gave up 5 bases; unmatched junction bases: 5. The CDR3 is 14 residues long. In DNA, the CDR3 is TGTGCCAGCAGCTTAGGCGGGAGTTCAAACGAGCAGTACTTC. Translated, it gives CASSLGGSSNEQYF.

This CDR3 reads CASSLVRATVQGTDTQYF. In nucleotides, the CDR3 is TGCGCCAGCAGCTTGGTGCGGGCGACGGTACAGGGCACAGATACGCAGTATTTT. The rearrangement links TRBV5-1 to TRBJ2-3, with D possibly being TRBD1 or TRBD2 (5 bases each). Germline V gives CDR1 SGHRS, CDR2 YFSETQ. The CDR3 contains 18 residues. V was trimmed by 0 bases and J by 1 base, leaving 18 bases between them.

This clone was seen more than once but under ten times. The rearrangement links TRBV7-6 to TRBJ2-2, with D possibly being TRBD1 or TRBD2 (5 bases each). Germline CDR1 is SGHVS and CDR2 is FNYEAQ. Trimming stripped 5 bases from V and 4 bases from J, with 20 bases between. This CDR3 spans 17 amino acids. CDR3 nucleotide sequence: TGTGCCAGCAGCCCGAGGGGCTCAGCGAATCTCACCGGGGAGCTGTTTTTT. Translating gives CASSPRGSANLTGELFF. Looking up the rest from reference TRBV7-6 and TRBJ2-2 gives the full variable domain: GAGVSQSPRYKVTKRGQDVALRCDPISGHVSLYWYRQALGQGPEFLTYFNYEAQQDKSGLPNDRFSAERPEGSISTLTIQRTEQRDSAMYRCASSPRGSANLTGELFFGEGSRLTVL.

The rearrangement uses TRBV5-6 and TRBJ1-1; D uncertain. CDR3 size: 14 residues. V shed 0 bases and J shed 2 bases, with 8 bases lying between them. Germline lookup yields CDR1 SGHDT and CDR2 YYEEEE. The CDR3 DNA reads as TGTGCCAGCAGCTTGGCAGGCCCCAACACTGAAGCTTTCTTT. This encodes CASSLAGPNTEAFF.

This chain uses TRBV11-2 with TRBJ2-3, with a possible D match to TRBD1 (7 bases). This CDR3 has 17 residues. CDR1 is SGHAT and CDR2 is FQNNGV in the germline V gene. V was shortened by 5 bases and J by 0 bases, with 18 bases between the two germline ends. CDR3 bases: TGTGCCAGCAGCCAAAATCCACAGGGGACTAGCACAGATACGCAGTATTTT. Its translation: CASSQNPQGTSTDTQYF.

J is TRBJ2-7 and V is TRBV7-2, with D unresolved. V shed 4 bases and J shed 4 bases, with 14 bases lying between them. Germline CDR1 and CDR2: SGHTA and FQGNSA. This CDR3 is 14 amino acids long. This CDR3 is CASSSPNLGYEQYF. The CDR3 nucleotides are TGTGCCAGCAGCTCCCCCAATCTGGGTTACGAGCAGTACTTC.

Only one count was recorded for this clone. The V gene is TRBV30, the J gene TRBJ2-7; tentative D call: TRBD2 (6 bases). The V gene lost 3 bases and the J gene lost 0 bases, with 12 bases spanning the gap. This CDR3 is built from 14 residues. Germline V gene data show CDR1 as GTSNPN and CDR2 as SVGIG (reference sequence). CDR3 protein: CAWRPGLGSYEQYF. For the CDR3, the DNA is TGTGCCTGGAGACCGGGACTCGGCTCCTACGAGCAGTACTTC.

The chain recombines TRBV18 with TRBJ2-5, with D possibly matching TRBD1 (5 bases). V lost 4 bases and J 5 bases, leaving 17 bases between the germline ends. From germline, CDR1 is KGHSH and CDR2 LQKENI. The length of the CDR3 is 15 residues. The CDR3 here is CASSLQSQATETQYF. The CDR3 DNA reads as TGTGCCAGCTCACTCCAGTCACAGGCTACGGAGACCCAGTACTTC.

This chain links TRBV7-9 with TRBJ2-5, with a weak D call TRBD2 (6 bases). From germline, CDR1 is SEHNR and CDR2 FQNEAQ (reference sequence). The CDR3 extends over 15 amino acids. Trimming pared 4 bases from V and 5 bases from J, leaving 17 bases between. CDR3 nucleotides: TGTGCCAGCAGCTATTCGGGTGGGGGGACGGAGACCCAGTACTTC. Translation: CASSYSGGGTETQYF.

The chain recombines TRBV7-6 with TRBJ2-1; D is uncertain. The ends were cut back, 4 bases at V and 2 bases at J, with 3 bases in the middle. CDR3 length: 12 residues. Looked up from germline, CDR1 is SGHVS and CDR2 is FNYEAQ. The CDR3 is CASSSTYNEQFF. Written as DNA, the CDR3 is TGTGCCAGCAGCTCCACCTACAATGAGCAGTTCTTC.

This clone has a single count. DNA of the CDR3: TGTGCCAGCTCACCGGACTTCCGCGATACGCAGTATTTT. Translation: CASSPDFRDTQYF. The rearrangement joins TRBV18 to TRBJ2-3; D perhaps matches TRBD2 (5 bases). This CDR3 region has 13 residues. The V gene's germline CDR1 is KGHSH and CDR2 LQKENI. The ends were cut back, 3 bases at V and 6 bases at J, with 10 bases in the middle.

This CDR3 reads CASRQSSGRAFLADTQYF. The CDR3 nucleotides are TGTGCCAGTAGACAATCTAGCGGGAGGGCCTTTTTAGCAGATACGCAGTATTTT. The chain joins TRBV19 to TRBJ2-3, with 12 bases identical to TRBD2. Germline V CDR1 and CDR2: LNHDA, SQIVND (reference sequence). J lost 4 bases, V lost 6 bases, and 14 bases had no gene match. This CDR3 contains 18 residues.

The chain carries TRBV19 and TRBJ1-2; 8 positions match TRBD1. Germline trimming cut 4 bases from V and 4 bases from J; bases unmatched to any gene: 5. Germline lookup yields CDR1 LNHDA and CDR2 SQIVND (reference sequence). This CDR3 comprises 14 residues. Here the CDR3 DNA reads TGTGCCAGTAGTAGGCAGGGGGCTCTCTATGGCTACACCTTC. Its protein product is CASSRQGALYGYTF.

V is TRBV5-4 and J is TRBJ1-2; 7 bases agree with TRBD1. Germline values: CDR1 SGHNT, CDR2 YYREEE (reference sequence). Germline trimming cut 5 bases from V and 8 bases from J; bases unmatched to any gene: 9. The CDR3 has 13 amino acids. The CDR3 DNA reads TGTGCCAGCAGACCCACAGGGGATGGAGGCTACACCTTC. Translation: CASRPTGDGGYTF.

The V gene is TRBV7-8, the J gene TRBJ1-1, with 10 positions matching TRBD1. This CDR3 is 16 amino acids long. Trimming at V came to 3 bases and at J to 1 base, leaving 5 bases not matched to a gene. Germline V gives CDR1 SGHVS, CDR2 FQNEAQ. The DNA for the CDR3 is TGTGCCAGCAGCTTCCGGGACAGGGGATCGAACACTGAAGCTTTCTTT. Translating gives CASSFRDRGSNTEAFF.

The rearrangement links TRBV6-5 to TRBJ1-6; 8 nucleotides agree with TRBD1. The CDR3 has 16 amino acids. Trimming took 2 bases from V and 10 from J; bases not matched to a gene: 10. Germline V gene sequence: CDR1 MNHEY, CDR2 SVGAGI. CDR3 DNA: TGTGCCAGCAGTTACAACCTTGGACAGGGACGGTCACCCCTCCACTTT. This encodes CASSYNLGQGRSPLHF.

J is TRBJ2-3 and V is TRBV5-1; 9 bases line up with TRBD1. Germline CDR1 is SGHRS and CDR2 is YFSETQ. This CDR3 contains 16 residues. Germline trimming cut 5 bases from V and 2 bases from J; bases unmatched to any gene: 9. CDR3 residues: CASRRPGQGFTDTQYF. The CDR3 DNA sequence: TGCGCCAGCAGGCGACCGGGACAGGGTTTCACAGATACGCAGTATTTT.

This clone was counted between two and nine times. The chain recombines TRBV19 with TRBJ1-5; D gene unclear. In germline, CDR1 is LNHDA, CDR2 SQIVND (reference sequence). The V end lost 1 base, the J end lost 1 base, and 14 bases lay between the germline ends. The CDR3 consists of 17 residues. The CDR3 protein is CASSIVTRFWSNQPQHF. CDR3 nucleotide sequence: TGTGCCAGTAGTATAGTGACGAGGTTTTGGAGCAATCAGCCCCAGCATTTT.

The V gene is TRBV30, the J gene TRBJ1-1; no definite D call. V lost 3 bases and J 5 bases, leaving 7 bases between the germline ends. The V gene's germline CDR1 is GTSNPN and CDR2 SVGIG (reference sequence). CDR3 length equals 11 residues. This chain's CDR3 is CAWRIRTEAFF. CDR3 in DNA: TGTGCCTGGAGAATCAGGACTGAAGCTTTCTTT.

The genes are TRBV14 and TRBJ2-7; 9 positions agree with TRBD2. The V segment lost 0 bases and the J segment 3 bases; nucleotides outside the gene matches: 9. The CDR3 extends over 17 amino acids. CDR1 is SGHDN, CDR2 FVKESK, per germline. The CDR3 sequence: CASSQESGSGGYYEQYF. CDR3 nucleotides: TGTGCCAGCAGCCAAGAATCGGGTAGCGGGGGTTACTACGAGCAGTACTTC.

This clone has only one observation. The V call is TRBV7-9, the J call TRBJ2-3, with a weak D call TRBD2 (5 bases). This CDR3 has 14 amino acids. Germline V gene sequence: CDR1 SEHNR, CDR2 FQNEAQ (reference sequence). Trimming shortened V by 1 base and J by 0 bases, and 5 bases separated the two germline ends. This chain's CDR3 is CASSLGTSTDTQYF. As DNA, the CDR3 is TGTGCCAGCAGCTTAGGGACTAGCACAGATACGCAGTATTTT.